These 18 T cell receptor beta chains originate from one sample sequenced in a study of cytotoxic CD8 clonotypes in ibrutinib-treated CLL. This table comes from immunoSEQ multiplex PCR, and its TCRdb copy is limited to in-frame clones, with some not included. Of about 97,000 clones in the sample, 60% to 80% were seen once. Material: PBMCs, obtained after 24 months of ibrutinib treatment. These receptors all stem from a human donor with chronic lymphocytic leukemia.

This CDR3 is CASSILRAKFF. The DNA for the CDR3 is TGTGCCAGTAGTATTCTCAGGGCCAAGTTCTTC. The V call is TRBV19, the J call TRBJ2-1; a possible D gene is TRBD1 (5 bases). Per the germline V gene, CDR1 is LNHDA and CDR2 is SQIVND (reference sequence). V lost 3 bases and J lost 14, with 11 bases in between. The CDR3 totals 11 residues.

The rearrangement uses TRBV9 and TRBJ2-3; TRBD2 matches 9 bases. The V and J ends lost 2 bases and 7 bases, in that order; junction bases with no gene match: 14. CDR3 length equals 17 residues. Germline CDR1 reads SGDLS; CDR2 reads YYNGEE. This chain's CDR3 is CASSVRDDSGSRNTQYF. The CDR3 DNA reads as TGTGCCAGCAGCGTCCGCGACGATAGCGGGAGTAGAAATACGCAGTATTTT.

The chain links TRBV7-3 to TRBJ1-6, with 7 bases fitting TRBD1. V lost 5 bases, J lost 10 bases, and 8 bases stayed unmatched. The V gene's germline CDR1 is SGHTA and CDR2 FQGTGA. The CDR3 is 14 residues long. The CDR3 loop reads CASSQGVSGSPLHF. CDR3 DNA sequence: TGTGCCAGCAGCCAGGGGGTTTCGGGGTCACCCCTCCACTTT.

This clone was detected only once. The V and J genes are TRBV28 and TRBJ2-7; D ambiguous. V lost 6 bases and J 7 bases, leaving 13 bases between the germline ends. CDR1 is MDHEN, CDR2 SYDVKM, per germline. CDR3 length: 12 amino acids. The CDR3 is CASSIVLGEQYF. As DNA, the CDR3 is TGTGCCAGCAGCATCGTTCTCGGGGAGCAGTACTTC.

The V call is TRBV25-1, the J call TRBJ2-5; D is ambiguous. CDR3 length equals 13 residues. Germline V gives CDR1 MGHDK, CDR2 SYGVNS. The V and J ends lost 0 bases and 4 bases respectively, with 6 bases between them. CDR3 nucleotide sequence: TGTGCCAGCAGTGAATATATTGCAGAGACCCAGTACTTC. As protein: CASSEYIAETQYF.

This clone appeared once. The J gene is TRBJ2-5, the V gene TRBV7-3; the D gene is possibly TRBD2 (6 bases). This CDR3 is 15 amino acids long. Looked up from germline, CDR1 is SGHTA and CDR2 is FQGTGA. Trimming took 5 bases from V and 5 from J, leaving 18 bases between them. DNA of the CDR3: TGTGCCAGCAGCCTTCGGGGAGGATCAGGGGAGACCCAGTACTTC. The encoded protein is CASSLRGGSGETQYF.

This clone has just one count. This sequence joins TRBV7-3 and TRBJ2-1; 8 positions match TRBD1. Germline trimming cut 5 bases from V and 8 bases from J; bases unmatched to any gene: 8. The CDR3 is made up of 14 amino acids. The germline gives CDR1 SGHTA, CDR2 FQGTGA. CDR3 residues: CASSAWTGNDEQFF. The CDR3 bases are TGTGCCAGCAGCGCGTGGACAGGGAACGATGAGCAGTTCTTC. Filled out from reference TRBV7-3 and TRBJ2-1, the complete variable domain reads GAGVSQTPSNKVTEKGKYVELRCDPISGHTALYWYRQSLGQGPEFLIYFQGTGAADDSGLPNDRFFAVRPEGSVSTLKIQRTERGDSAVYLCASSAWTGNDEQFFGPGTRLTVL.

The chain employs TRBV28 and TRBJ1-2; 7 bases fit TRBD1. The CDR3 is 18 residues long. V lost 6 bases and J lost 2; bases outside the gene matches: 18. From germline, CDR1 is MDHEN and CDR2 SYDVKM. CDR3 bases: TGTGCCAGCAGCCAAAGTACAGGGGCCTCAGGGGGGAACTATGGCTACACCTTC. Amino acids: CASSQSTGASGGNYGYTF.

V is TRBV6-1 and J is TRBJ1-5; 9 bases fit TRBD1. The J segment lost 6 bases and the V segment lost 4 bases, leaving 10 bases of the junction unmatched. This CDR3 has 16 amino acids. Germline CDR1 reads MNHNS; CDR2 reads SASEGT. CDR3 in DNA: TGTGCCAGCAGTGTAGCCGGGACAGGGCTGGGTCAGCCCCAGCATTTT. Translating gives CASSVAGTGLGQPQHF.

The V call is TRBV15, the J call TRBJ2-7; 10 nucleotides match TRBD1. V shed 0 bases, J shed 5 bases, and the junction held 7 bases outside the gene matches. The CDR3 contains 16 residues. Germline-derived CDR1 and CDR2 are LNHNV and YYDKDF (reference sequence). As DNA, the CDR3 is TGTGCCACCAGCAGAGATGAGACCGGGACAGGGGACGAGCAGTACTTC. Protein sequence: CATSRDETGTGDEQYF.

CDR3 DNA: TGCGCCAGCGCCCCGCTTTTAGGGGCGAAGAATGAAAAACTGTTTTTT. Residues: CASAPLLGAKNEKLFF. This chain joins TRBV5-1 and TRBJ1-4, with D maybe TRBD1 (5 bases). Germline V CDR1 and CDR2: SGHRS, YFSETQ. The CDR3 loop spans 16 amino acids. V lost 7 bases and J lost 5, with 21 bases in between.

This clone came up a few times. This chain uses TRBV18 with TRBJ1-1; 10 bases map to TRBD1. V shed 3 bases and J 3 bases; nucleotides not matched to a gene: 16. CDR3 size: 19 residues. Germline V gene sequence: CDR1 KGHSH, CDR2 LQKENI. The CDR3 here is CASSPRPTGTGEGDTEAFF. Written as DNA, the CDR3 is TGTGCCAGCTCACCGCGCCCGACCGGGACAGGGGAGGGTGACACTGAAGCTTTCTTT.

This clone came up a few times. This rearrangement joins TRBV7-6 to TRBJ1-2; D might be TRBD1 (6 bases). V lost 2 bases and J 6 bases, leaving 10 bases between the germline ends. The CDR3 totals 13 residues. Germline assignment: CDR1 SGHVS and CDR2 FNYEAQ. Written as DNA, the CDR3 is TGTGCCAGCAGCTTAAGGGGGTTGGATGGCTACACCTTC. Protein: CASSLRGLDGYTF.

This chain links TRBV27 with TRBJ1-1; no clear D. CDR3 length equals 13 residues. Looked up from germline, CDR1 is MNHEY and CDR2 is SMNVEV (reference sequence). V shed 2 bases and J shed 3 bases, with 7 bases lying between them. As DNA, the CDR3 is TGTGCCAGCAGTTTAGAGAAGTACACTGAAGCTTTCTTT. Translating it yields CASSLEKYTEAFF.

The rearrangement links TRBV6-4 to TRBJ1-5, with D unclear. Trimming removed 6 bases from V and 2 bases from J, with 8 bases in between. The germline gives CDR1 MRHNA, CDR2 SNTAGT. The CDR3 is made up of 13 amino acids. CDR3 residues: CASSPGRNQPQHF. The CDR3 bases are TGTGCCAGCAGCCCCGGACGCAATCAGCCCCAGCATTTT.

The sample holds one count of this clone. The chain joins TRBV28 to TRBJ1-5; possibly TRBD1 for D (5 bases). Germline CDR1 and CDR2: MDHEN and SYDVKM. The CDR3 runs to 18 residues. The germline V and J ends were trimmed by 10 bases and 6 bases, with 31 bases remaining between them. The DNA for the CDR3 is TGTGCCATCGTTACAGGATCATATTCCTCATTTGACGGTCAGCCCCAGCATTTT. Translated, it gives CAIVTGSYSSFDGQPQHF.

The rearrangement joins TRBV15 to TRBJ1-3; D not certain. This CDR3 contains 13 residues. V lost 3 bases to trimming and J lost 4 bases, with 7 bases between them. Germline CDR1 reads LNHNV; CDR2 reads YYDKDF (reference sequence). The DNA for the CDR3 is TGTGCCACCAGCAGGGGTACAGGAAACACCATATATTTT. Translated, it gives CATSRGTGNTIYF.

This clone was seen more than once but under ten times. This chain uses TRBV30 with TRBJ2-2; D may match TRBD1 or TRBD2 (6 bases each). Germline CDR1 and CDR2: GTSNPN and SVGIG (reference sequence). CDR3 length: 15 residues. Deletions cut 1 base from V and 4 bases from J, with 13 bases between. CDR3 loop: CAWSEWRGFTGELFF. The CDR3 DNA reads TGTGCCTGGAGTGAGTGGAGGGGGTTCACCGGGGAGCTGTTTTTT.